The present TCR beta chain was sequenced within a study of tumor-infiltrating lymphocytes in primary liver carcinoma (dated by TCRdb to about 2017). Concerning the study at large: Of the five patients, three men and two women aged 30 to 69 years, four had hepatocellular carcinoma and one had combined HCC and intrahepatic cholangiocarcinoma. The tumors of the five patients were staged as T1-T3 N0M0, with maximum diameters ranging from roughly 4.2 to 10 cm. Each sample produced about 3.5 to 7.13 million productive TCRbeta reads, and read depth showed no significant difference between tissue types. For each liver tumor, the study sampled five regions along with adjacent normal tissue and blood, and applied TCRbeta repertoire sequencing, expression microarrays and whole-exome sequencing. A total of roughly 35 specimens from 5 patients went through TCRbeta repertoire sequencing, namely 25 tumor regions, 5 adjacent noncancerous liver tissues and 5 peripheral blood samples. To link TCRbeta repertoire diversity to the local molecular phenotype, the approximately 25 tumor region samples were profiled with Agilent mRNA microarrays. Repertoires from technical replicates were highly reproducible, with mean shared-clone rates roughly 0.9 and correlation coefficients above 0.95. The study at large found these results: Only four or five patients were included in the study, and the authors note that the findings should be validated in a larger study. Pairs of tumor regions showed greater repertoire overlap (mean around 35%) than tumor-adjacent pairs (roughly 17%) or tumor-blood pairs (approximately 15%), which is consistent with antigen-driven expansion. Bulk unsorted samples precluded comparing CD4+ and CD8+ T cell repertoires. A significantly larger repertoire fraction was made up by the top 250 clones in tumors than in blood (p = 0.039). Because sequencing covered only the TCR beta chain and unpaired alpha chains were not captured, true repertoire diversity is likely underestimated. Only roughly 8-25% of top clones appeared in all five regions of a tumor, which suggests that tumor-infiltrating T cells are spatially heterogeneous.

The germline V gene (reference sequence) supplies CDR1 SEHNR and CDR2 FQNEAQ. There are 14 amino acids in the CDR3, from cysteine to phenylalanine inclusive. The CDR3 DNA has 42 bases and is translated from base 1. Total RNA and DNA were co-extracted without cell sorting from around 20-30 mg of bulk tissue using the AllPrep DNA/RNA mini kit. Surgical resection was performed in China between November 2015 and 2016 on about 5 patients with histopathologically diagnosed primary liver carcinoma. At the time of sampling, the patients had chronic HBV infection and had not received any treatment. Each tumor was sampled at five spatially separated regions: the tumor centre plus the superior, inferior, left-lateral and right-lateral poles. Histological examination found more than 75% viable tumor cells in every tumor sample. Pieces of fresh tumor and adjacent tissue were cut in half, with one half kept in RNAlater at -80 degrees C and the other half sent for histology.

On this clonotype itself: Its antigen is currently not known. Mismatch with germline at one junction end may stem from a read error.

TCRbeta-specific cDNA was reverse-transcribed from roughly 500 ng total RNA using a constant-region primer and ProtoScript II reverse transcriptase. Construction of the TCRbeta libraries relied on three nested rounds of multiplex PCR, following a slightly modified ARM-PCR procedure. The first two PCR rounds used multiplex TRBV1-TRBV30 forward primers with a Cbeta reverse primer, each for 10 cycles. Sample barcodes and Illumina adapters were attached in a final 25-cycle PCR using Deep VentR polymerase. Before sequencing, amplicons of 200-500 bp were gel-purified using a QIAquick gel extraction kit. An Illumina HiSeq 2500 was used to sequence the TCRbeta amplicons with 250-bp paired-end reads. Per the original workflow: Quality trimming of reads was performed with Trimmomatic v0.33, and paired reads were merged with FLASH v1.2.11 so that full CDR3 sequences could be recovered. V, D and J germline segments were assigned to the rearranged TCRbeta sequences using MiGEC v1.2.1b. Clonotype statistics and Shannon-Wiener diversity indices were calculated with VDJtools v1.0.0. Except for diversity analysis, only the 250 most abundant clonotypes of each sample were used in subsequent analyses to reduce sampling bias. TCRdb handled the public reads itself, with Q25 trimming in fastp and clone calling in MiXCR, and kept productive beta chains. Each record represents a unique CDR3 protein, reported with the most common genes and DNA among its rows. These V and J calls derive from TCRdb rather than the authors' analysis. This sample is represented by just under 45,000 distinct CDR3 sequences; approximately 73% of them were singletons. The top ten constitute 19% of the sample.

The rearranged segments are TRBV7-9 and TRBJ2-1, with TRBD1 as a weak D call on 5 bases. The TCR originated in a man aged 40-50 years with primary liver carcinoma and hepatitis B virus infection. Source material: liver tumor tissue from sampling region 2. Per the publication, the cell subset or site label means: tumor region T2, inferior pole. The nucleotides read TGTGCCAGCAGCCTAGGTGGGATGGACAATGAGCAGTTGTTC. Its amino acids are CASSLGGMDNEQLF.